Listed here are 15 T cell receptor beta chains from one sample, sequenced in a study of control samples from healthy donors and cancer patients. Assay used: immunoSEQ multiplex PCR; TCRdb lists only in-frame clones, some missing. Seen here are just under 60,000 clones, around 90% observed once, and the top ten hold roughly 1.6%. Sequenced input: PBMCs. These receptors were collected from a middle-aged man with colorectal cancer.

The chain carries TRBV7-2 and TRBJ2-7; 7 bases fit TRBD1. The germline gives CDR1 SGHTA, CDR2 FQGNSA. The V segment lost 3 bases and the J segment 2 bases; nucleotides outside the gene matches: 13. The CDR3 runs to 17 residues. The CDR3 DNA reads TGTGCCAGCAGCTTCTTTACCATGGACAGGTACCCCTACGAGCAGTACTTC. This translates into CASSFFTMDRYPYEQYF.

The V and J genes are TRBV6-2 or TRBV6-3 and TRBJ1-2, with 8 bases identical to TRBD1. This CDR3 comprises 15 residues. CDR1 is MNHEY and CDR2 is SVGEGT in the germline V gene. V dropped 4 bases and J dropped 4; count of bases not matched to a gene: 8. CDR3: CASSWGTGVAYGYTF. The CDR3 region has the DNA TGTGCCAGCAGTTGGGGGACAGGAGTCGCCTATGGCTACACCTTC.

The CDR3 region is CASSESRPGGEKLFF. DNA for the CDR3: TGTGCCAGCAGTGAATCTCGGCCAGGAGGGGAAAAACTGTTTTTT. The gene calls are TRBV2 and TRBJ1-4, with unresolved D. Trimming pared 2 bases from V and 8 bases from J, leaving 15 bases between. This CDR3 region has 15 residues. The germline V gene has CDR1 SNHLY and CDR2 FYNNEI.

In nucleotides, the CDR3 is TGTGCCAGTAGTGCCGCCCGAAACAGGGGAGGAAATCAGCCCCAGCATTTT. This sequence encodes CASSAARNRGGNQPQHF. The chain recombines TRBV19 with TRBJ1-5; 7 nucleotides match TRBD1. The CDR3 runs to 17 residues. Germline values: CDR1 LNHDA, CDR2 SQIVND (reference sequence). The V segment lost 5 bases and the J segment 4 bases; nucleotides outside the gene matches: 14.

The CDR3 DNA reads TGTGCCAGCAGCTTATGGACAGTATCCTACAATGAGCAGTTCTTC. Protein: CASSLWTVSYNEQFF. V gene TRBV11-3 combines with J gene TRBJ2-1, with D perhaps TRBD1 (6 bases). V lost 2 bases, J lost 1 base, and 9 bases lay in between. CDR3 length: 15 amino acids. The germline gives CDR1 SGHNT, CDR2 YENEEA.

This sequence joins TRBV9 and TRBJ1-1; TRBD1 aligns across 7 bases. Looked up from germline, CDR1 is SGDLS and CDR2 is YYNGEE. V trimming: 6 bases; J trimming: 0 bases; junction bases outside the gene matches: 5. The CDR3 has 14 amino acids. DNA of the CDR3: TGTGCCAGCACGCCGGGACAGATGAACACTGAAGCTTTCTTT. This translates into CASTPGQMNTEAFF.

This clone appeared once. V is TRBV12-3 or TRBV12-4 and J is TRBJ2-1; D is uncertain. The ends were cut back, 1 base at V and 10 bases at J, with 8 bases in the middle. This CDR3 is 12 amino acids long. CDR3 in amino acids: CASSLDQLEQFF. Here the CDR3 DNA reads TGTGCCAGCAGTTTAGACCAATTGGAGCAGTTCTTC.

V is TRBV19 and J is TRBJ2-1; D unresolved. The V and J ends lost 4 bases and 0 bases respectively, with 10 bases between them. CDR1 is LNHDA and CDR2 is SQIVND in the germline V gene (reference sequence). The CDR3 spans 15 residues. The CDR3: CASSTRLSSYNEQFF. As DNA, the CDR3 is TGTGCCAGTAGTACTCGGCTAAGCTCCTACAATGAGCAGTTCTTC.

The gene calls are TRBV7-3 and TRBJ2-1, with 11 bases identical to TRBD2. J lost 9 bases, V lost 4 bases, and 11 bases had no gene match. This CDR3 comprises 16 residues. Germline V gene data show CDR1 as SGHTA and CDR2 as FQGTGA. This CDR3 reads CASSSSYSGGASEQFF. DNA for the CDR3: TGTGCCAGCAGCTCCTCCTATAGCGGGGGGGCCAGTGAGCAGTTCTTC.

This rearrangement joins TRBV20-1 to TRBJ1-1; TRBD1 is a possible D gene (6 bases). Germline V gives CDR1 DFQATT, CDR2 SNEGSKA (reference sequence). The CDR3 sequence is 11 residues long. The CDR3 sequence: CRGVGGPLSFF. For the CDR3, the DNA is TGCAGGGGGGTGGGGGGCCCCCTATCTTTCTTT.

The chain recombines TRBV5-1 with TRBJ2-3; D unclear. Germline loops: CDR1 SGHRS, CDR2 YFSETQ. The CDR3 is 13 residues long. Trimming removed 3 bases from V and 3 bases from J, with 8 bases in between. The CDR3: CASSSTVTDTQYF. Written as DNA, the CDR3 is TGCGCCAGCAGCTCAACAGTTACAGATACGCAGTATTTT.

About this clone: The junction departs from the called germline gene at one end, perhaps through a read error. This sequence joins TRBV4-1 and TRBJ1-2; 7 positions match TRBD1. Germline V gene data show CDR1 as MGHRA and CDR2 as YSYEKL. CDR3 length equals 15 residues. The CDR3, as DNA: TGCGCCAGTAGCCCACCTCGGGACAGATATTATGGCTACACCTTC. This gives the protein CASSPPRDRYYGYTF.

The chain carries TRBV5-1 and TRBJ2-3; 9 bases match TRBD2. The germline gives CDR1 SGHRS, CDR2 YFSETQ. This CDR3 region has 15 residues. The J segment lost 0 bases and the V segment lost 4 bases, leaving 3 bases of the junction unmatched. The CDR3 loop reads CASSTSGGSTDTQYF. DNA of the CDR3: TGCGCCAGCAGCACGAGCGGGGGGAGCACAGATACGCAGTATTTT.

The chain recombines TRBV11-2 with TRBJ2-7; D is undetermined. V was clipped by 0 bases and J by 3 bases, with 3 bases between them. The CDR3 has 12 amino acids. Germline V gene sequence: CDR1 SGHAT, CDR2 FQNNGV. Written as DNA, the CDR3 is TGTGCCAGCAGCTTAGACAGCTACGAGCAGTACTTC. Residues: CASSLDSYEQYF.

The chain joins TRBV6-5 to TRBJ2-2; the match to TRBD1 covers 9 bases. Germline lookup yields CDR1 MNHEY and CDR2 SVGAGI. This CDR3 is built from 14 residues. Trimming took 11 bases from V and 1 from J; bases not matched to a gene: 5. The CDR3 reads CAGRTGENTGELFF. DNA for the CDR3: TGTGCCGGCCGGACAGGGGAGAACACCGGGGAGCTGTTTTTT.